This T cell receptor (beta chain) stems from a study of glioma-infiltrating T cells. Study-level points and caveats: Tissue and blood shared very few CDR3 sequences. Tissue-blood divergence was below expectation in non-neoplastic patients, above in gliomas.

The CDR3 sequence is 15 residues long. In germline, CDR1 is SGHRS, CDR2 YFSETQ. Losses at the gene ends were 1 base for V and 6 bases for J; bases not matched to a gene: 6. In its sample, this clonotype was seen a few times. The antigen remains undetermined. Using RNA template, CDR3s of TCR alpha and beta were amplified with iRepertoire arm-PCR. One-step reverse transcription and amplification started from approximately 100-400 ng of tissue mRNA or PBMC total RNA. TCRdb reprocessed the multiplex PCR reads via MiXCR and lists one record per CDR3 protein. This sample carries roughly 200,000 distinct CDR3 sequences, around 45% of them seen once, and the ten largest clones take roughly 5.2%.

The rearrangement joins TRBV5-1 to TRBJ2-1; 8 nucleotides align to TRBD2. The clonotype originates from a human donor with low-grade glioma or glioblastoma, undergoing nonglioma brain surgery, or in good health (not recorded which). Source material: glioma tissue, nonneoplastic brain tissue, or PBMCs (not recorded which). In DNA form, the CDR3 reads TGCGCCAGCAGCTTGCTCGCTAGCGGGCCCAATGAGCAGTTCTTC. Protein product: CASSLLASGPNEQFF.